This T cell receptor (beta chain) emerged from a study of cytomegalovirus exposure and HLA in healthy donors. For the study at large: In a previous analysis, 110 million or so unique TCR beta sequences were found from roughly 200 million T cells. There were around 390 genotyped donors. Of these, 81% fell in the genetic ancestry cluster associated with self-reported Caucasian donors.

Trimming cost V 5 bases and J 3 bases; bases outside gene matches: 10. Germline V gene data show CDR1 as MGHDK and CDR2 as SYGVNS. The CDR3 runs to 17 residues. PCR involved 60 Vbeta and 13 Jbeta primers. TCRdb's table, derived via immunoSEQ multiplex PCR, lists solely in-frame clones and lacks some. The data contain 220,000 or so clones, 60% to 80% of them singletons. Regarding this clone: No antigen is known for it.

General study results and limits: CMV serostatus stood as the only immune exposure information on hand. Most TCR sequences were uncommon, yet certain public TCRs appeared in many donors.

The chain uses TRBV25-1 and TRBJ1-5; TRBD1 aligns across 10 bases. The sequencing sample was made of PBMCs. The TCR comes from a male donor in good health and CMV-seronegative. The CDR3 here is CASSMPGQGINNQPQHF. The CDR3 DNA is TGTGCCAGCAGTATGCCGGGACAGGGGATAAACAATCAGCCCCAGCATTTT.